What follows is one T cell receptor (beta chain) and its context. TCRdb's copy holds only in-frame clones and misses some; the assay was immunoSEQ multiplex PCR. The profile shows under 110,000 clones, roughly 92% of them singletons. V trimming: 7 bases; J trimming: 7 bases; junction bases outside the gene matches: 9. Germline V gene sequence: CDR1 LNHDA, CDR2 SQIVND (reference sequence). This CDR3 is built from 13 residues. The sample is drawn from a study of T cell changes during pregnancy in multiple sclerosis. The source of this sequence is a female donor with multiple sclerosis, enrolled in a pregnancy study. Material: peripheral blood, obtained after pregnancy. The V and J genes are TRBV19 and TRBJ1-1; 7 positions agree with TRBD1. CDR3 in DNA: TGTGCCAGTATCAGGGGGGCCCGGGGTGAAGCTTTCTTT. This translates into CASIRGARGEAFF.